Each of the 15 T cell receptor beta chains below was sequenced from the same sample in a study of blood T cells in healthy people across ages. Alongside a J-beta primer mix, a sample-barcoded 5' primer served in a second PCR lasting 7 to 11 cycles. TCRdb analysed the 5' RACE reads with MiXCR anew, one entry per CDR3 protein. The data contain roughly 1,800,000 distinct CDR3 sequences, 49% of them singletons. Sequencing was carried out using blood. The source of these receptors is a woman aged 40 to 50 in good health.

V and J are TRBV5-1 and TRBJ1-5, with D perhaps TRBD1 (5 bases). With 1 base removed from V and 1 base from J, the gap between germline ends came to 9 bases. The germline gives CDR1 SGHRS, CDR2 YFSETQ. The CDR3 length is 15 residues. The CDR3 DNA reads TGCGCCAGCAGCTTGTTCCCAGGGAGCAATCAGCCCCAGCATTTT. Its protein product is CASSLFPGSNQPQHF.

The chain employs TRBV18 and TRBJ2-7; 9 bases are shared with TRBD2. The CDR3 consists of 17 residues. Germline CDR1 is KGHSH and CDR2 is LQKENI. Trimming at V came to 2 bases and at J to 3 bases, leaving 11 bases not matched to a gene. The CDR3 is CASSPIQRGARLYEQYF. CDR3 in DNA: TGTGCCAGCTCACCAATCCAGCGGGGGGCCCGTCTCTACGAGCAGTACTTC.

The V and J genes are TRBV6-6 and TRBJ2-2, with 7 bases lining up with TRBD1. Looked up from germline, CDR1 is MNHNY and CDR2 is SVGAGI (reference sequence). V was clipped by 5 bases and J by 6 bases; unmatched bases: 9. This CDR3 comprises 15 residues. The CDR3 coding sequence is TGTGCCAGCAGTCAAACAGGGGCCGGTGCCGGGGAGCTGTTTTTT. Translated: CASSQTGAGAGELFF.

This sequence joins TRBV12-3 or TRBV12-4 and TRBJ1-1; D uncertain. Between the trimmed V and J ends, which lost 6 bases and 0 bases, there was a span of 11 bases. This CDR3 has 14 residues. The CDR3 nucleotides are TGTGCCAGCAGACTAGCAGAATTGAACACTGAAGCTTTCTTT. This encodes CASRLAELNTEAFF.

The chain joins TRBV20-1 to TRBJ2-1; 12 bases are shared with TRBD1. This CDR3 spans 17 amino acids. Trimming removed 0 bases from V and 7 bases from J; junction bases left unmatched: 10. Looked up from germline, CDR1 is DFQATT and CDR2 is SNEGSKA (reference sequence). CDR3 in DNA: TGCAGTGCTAGAGAGGTGGGACAGGGGGCTTTTAGGAATGAGCAGTTCTTC. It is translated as CSAREVGQGAFRNEQFF.

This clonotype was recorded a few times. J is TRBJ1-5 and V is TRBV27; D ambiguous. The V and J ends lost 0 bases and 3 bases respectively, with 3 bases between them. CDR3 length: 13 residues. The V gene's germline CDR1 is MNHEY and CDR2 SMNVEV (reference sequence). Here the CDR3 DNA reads TGTGCCAGCAGTTTATCCTTCAATCAGCCCCAGCATTTT. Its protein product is CASSLSFNQPQHF.

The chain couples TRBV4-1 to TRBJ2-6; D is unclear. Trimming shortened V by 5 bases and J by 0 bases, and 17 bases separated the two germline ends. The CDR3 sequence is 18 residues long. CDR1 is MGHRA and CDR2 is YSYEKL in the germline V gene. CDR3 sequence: CASSAFSGRLSGANVLTF. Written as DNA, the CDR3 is TGCGCCAGCAGCGCCTTTTCGGGCAGACTCTCTGGGGCCAACGTCCTGACTTTC.

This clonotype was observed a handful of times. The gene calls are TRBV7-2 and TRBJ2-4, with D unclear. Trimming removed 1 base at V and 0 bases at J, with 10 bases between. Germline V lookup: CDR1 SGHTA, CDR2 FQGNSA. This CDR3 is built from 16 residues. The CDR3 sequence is CASSLGHQGAKNIQYF. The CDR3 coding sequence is TGTGCCAGCAGCTTAGGGCACCAAGGAGCCAAAAACATTCAGTACTTC.

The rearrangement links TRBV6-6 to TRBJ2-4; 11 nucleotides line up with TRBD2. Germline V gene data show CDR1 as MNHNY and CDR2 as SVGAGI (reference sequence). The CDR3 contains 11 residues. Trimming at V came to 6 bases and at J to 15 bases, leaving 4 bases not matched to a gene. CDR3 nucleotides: TGTGCCAGCAGGACGACTAGCGGGACGTACTTC. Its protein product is CASRTTSGTYF.

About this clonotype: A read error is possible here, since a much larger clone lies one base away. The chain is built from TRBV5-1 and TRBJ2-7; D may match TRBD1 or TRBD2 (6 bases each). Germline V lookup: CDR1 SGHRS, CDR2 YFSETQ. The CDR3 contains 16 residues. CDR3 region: CASSFTPGGGSYGQYF. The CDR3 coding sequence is TGCGCCAGCAGCTTTACGCCCGGGGGCGGTTCCTACGGGCAGTACTTC.

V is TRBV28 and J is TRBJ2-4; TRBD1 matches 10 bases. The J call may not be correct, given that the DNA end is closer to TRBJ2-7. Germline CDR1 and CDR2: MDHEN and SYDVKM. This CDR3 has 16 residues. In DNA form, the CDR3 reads TGTGCCAGCAGTTTTAGGGGACAGGGGTATTTATACGAGCAGTACTTC. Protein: CASSFRGQGYLYEQYF.

CDR3 amino acids: CASSLNREAEQFF. The CDR3 DNA follows: TGTGCCAGCAGCTTGAACAGGGAGGCTGAGCAGTTCTTC. The chain links TRBV7-9 to TRBJ2-1, with D tentatively TRBD1 or TRBD2 (6 bases each). Looked up from germline, CDR1 is SEHNR and CDR2 is FQNEAQ (reference sequence). This CDR3 is built from 13 residues. V lost 3 bases and J 9 bases, leaving 12 bases between the germline ends.

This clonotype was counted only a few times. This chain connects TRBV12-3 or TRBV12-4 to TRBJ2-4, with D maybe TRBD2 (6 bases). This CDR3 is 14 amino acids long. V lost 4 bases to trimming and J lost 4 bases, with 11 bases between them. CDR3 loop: CASSSGGFKNIQYF. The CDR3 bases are TGTGCCAGCAGTTCCGGGGGATTTAAAAACATTCAGTACTTC.

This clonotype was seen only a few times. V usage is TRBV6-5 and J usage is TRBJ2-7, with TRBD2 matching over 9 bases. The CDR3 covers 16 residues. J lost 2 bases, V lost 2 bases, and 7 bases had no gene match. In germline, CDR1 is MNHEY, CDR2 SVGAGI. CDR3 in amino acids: CASSYLTSGDPYEQYF. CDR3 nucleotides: TGTGCCAGCAGTTACCTGACTAGCGGTGACCCCTACGAGCAGTACTTC.

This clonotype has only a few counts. The CDR3 DNA sequence: TGTGCCAGCAGCTTAGTCGACAGGAATGAAAAACTGTTTTTT. Residues: CASSLVDRNEKLFF. The rearrangement joins TRBV7-2 to TRBJ1-4; D might be TRBD1 (6 bases). The V end lost 1 base, the J end lost 5 bases, and 8 bases lay between the germline ends. Germline-derived CDR1 and CDR2 are SGHTA and FQGNSA. CDR3 length: 14 residues.